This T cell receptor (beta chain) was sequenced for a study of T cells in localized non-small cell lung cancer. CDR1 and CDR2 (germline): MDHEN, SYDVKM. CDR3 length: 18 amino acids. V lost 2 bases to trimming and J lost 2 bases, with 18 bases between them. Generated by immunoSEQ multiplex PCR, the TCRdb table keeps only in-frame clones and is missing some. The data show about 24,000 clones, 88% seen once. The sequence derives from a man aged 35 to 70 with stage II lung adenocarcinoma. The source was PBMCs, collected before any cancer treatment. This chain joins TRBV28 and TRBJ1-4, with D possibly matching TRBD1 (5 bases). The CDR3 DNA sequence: TGTGCCAGCAGTTTAGTGGCTCGCGGGGGGTTCACTAATGAAAAACTGTTTTTT. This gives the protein CASSLVARGGFTNEKLFF.